This passage covers 6 T cell receptor beta chains from one sample sequenced in a study of Ad26.COV2.S vaccination and SARS-CoV-2 variants. Profiling relied on immunoSEQ multiplex PCR, and the TCRdb table lists in-frame clones only, not all of them. The sample lists about 97,000 clones; around 80% were seen once. The sample consisted of peripheral blood, taken after recovery from COVID-19. The receptors come from a human donor who had recovered from COVID-19.

This chain uses TRBV7-6 with TRBJ1-1; D is ambiguous. This CDR3 has 17 residues. Germline V gene sequence: CDR1 SGHVS, CDR2 FNYEAQ. V lost 7 bases to trimming and J lost 1 base, with 22 bases between them. The CDR3 spells CASTVGIGSKRNTEAFF. The CDR3 bases are TGTGCCAGCACTGTCGGGATTGGGTCCAAGAGGAACACTGAAGCTTTCTTT.

This chain uses TRBV2 with TRBJ2-1, with D tentatively TRBD2 (5 bases). The ends were cut back, 8 bases at V and 9 bases at J, with 20 bases in the middle. The germline V gene encodes CDR1 SNHLY and CDR2 FYNNEI. The CDR3 spans 14 residues. The CDR3 sequence is CASFLGSDWGEQFF. CDR3 nucleotides: TGTGCCAGCTTCCTGGGGAGCGATTGGGGTGAGCAGTTCTTC.

This clone appeared a single time. The chain employs TRBV30 and TRBJ2-3; tentative D call: TRBD1 (5 bases). V lost 0 bases and J 4 bases, leaving 8 bases between the germline ends. CDR1 and CDR2 from the germline V gene are GTSNPN and SVGIG (reference sequence). The CDR3 consists of 13 residues. The CDR3 region has the DNA TGTGCCTGGAGTGTAGGGGTTCCAGATACGCAGTATTTT. It translates to CAWSVGVPDTQYF.

The chain recombines TRBV29-1 with TRBJ2-7; 9 bases fit TRBD1. V dropped 7 bases and J dropped 6; count of bases not matched to a gene: 13. This CDR3 is built from 14 residues. CDR1 SQVTM and CDR2 ANQGSEA come from the germline V gene. The CDR3 DNA follows: TGCAGCGCTGGGGGGGGACAGGGAGTAGGCGAGCAGTACTTC. Translated, it gives CSAGGGQGVGEQYF.

This sequence joins TRBV4-2 and TRBJ2-2; no reliable D call. With 0 bases removed from V and 13 bases from J, the gap between germline ends came to 3 bases. The germline gives CDR1 LGHNA, CDR2 YNFKEQ. The CDR3 totals 10 residues. The CDR3 protein is CASSQERLFF. The DNA of the CDR3 is TGTGCCAGCAGCCAAGAGCGGCTGTTTTTT.

This clone was observed a few times. CDR3 amino acids: CASSESRNYGYTF. In nucleotides, the CDR3 is TGTGCCAGCAGTGAGTCCCGGAACTATGGCTACACCTTC. The chain couples TRBV2 to TRBJ1-2; D is unresolved. Trimming stripped 3 bases from V and 2 bases from J, with 7 bases between. Germline lookup yields CDR1 SNHLY and CDR2 FYNNEI. The CDR3 spans 13 residues. Full variable domain (outside the CDR3, taken from reference TRBV2 and TRBJ1-2): EPEVTQTPSHQVTQMGQEVILRCVPISNHLYFYWYRQILGQKVEFLVSFYNNEISEKSEIFDDQFSVERPDGSNFTLKIRSTKLEDSAMYFCASSESRNYGYTFGSGTRLTVV.